This T cell receptor beta chain stems from a study of T-cell reconstitution after alpha-beta-depleted transplantation in children. Whole-study findings and limits: At the one-year point after transplant, T-cell counts and TCRbeta diversity were found to come mostly from T cells that had been newly produced. Recipient T cells and thymic progenitors that survived were the source of the high TCRbeta diversity seen at day 60 in some patients. Several hundred expanded graft clones reportedly gave rise to the alpha-beta T cells present about two months after transplant.

The table lists this clonotype with many counts. Its antigen is currently unknown. The V segment lost 1 base and the J segment 8 bases; nucleotides outside the gene matches: 7. Germline values: CDR1 SEHNR, CDR2 FQNEAQ (reference sequence). CDR3 length: 15 residues. Unique molecular identifiers were built into the TCRbeta library. One entry per CDR3 protein results from TCRdb running MiXCR on the PCR reads. The data contain over 80,000 distinct CDR3 sequences, roughly a quarter of them singletons. Here the sequenced sample was PBMCs, taken before TCRalphabeta/CD19-depleted stem cell transplant. The receptor's source is a boy aged 2-15 years with acute lymphoblastic leukemia, due to receive a stem cell transplant. This chain joins TRBV7-9 and TRBJ2-1; 8 positions match TRBD2. The CDR3: CASSLGASGFYEQFF. In DNA form, the CDR3 reads TGTGCCAGCAGCTTAGGGGCTAGCGGGTTCTATGAGCAGTTCTTC.